A single sample gave rise to the 16 T cell receptor beta chains below, sequenced in a study of cytomegalovirus exposure and HLA in healthy donors. TCRdb's table, derived via immunoSEQ multiplex PCR, lists solely in-frame clones and lacks some. This table has about 56,000 clones, 90% to 95% appearing once. Sample: PBMCs. The receptors were gathered from a man between 18 and 29 years old in good health and CMV-seronegative.

The V gene is TRBV9, the J gene TRBJ2-1; TRBD2 matches 14 bases. The CDR3 is 17 residues long. The germline V gene has CDR1 SGDLS and CDR2 YYNGEE. J was trimmed by 5 bases and V by 4 bases; bases with no gene match: 8. The CDR3 coding sequence is TGTGCCAGCAGCTACGGACTAGCGGGAGGATCCCACAATGAGCAGTTCTTC. This gives the protein CASSYGLAGGSHNEQFF.

The genes are TRBV6-6 and TRBJ2-4; perhaps TRBD2 as D (6 bases). Germline-derived CDR1 and CDR2 are MNHNY and SVGAGI (reference sequence). V lost 4 bases and J lost 8, with 12 bases in between. The CDR3 loop spans 13 amino acids. CDR3: CASSSRPGDIQYF. CDR3 DNA: TGTGCCAGCAGTTCCAGGCCGGGGGACATTCAGTACTTC.

The chain combines TRBV28 with TRBJ2-5, with D maybe TRBD2 (6 bases). V dropped 8 bases and J dropped 7 bases, with 23 bases sitting between them. Germline CDR1 reads MDHEN; CDR2 reads SYDVKM. There are 15 residues in the CDR3. The CDR3 region is CASAPRDWGIGTQYF. CDR3 coding DNA: TGTGCCAGCGCTCCGAGGGACTGGGGGATCGGGACCCAGTACTTC.

The rearrangement links TRBV6-5 to TRBJ2-7; a possible D gene is TRBD1 (5 bases). V was cut by 2 bases and J by 7 bases, with 12 bases left in between. CDR1 is MNHEY, CDR2 SVGAGI, per germline. The CDR3 extends over 13 amino acids. CDR3 region: CASSYGRVGEQYF. The CDR3 nucleotides are TGTGCCAGCAGTTACGGCAGGGTCGGGGAGCAGTACTTC.

The sample holds one count of this clone. The V gene is TRBV9, the J gene TRBJ2-1; 7 bases fit TRBD2. Trimming took 0 bases from V and 4 from J; bases not matched to a gene: 7. The CDR3 is made up of 16 amino acids. Per germline, CDR1 SGDLS and CDR2 YYNGEE. CDR3 sequence reads: CASSVAGASGYNEQFF. The CDR3 DNA is TGTGCCAGCAGCGTAGCTGGGGCTAGCGGTTACAATGAGCAGTTCTTC.

The V gene is TRBV25-1, the J gene TRBJ1-2; 8 bases match TRBD1. The germline V gene encodes CDR1 MGHDK and CDR2 SYGVNS. With V trimmed by 3 bases and J by 8 bases, 5 bases remained unmatched. The CDR3 runs 13 residues. CDR3 residues: CASSDPGGVGYTF. The CDR3 nucleotides read TGTGCCAGCAGTGATCCAGGGGGCGTCGGCTACACCTTC.

The V call is TRBV13, the J call TRBJ2-7; 8 bases agree with TRBD2. The junction had 8 bases not matched to a gene; V was cut back by 4 bases and J by 3 bases. CDR3 length: 15 residues. Germline values: CDR1 PRHDT, CDR2 FYEKMQ (reference sequence). In DNA, the CDR3 is TGTGCCAGCAGCTCGGGGGGGGGAAGTTTCTACGAGCAGTACTTC. Amino acid sequence: CASSSGGGSFYEQYF.

This sequence joins TRBV6-5 and TRBJ2-1, with D possibly being TRBD1 (6 bases). Germline V gives CDR1 MNHEY, CDR2 SVGAGI. The V gene lost 5 bases and the J gene lost 0 bases, with 11 bases spanning the gap. The CDR3 contains 15 residues. The DNA of the CDR3 is TGTGCCAGCAGTCTGGACAGCCTCTCCTACAATGAGCAGTTCTTC. Amino acid sequence: CASSLDSLSYNEQFF.

The genes are TRBV7-9 and TRBJ2-5; D gene uncertain. CDR1 and CDR2 (germline): SEHNR, FQNEAQ (reference sequence). The CDR3 spans 11 residues. V was clipped by 5 bases and J by 4 bases, with 5 bases between them. DNA of the CDR3: TGTGCCAGCAGCACGAGAGAGACCCAGTACTTC. This sequence encodes CASSTRETQYF.

Turning to this clone: Distinct nucleotide sequences in the sample also encode this CDR3. The J gene is TRBJ2-3, the V gene TRBV7-9; D is ambiguous. The length of the CDR3 is 12 residues. Germline V gene lookup returns CDR1 SEHNR and CDR2 FQNEAQ (reference sequence). The V gene lost 4 bases and the J gene lost 2 bases, with 4 bases spanning the gap. CDR3 region: CASSSFTDTQYF. DNA of the CDR3: TGTGCCAGCAGCTCTTTCACAGATACGCAGTATTTT.

The V and J genes are TRBV6-1 and TRBJ2-7, with 7 bases aligning to TRBD1. This CDR3 is built from 16 residues. Germline loops: CDR1 MNHNS, CDR2 SASEGT. V was clipped by 0 bases and J by 0 bases; unmatched bases: 5. The CDR3 DNA follows: TGTGCCAGCAGTGAAGCCTACGGACAGGACTCCTACGAGCAGTACTTC. Protein sequence: CASSEAYGQDSYEQYF.

This chain uses TRBV10-3 with TRBJ2-5; 8 positions agree with TRBD2. V dropped 6 bases and J dropped 5; count of bases not matched to a gene: 5. The CDR3 covers 13 residues. Germline V gene lookup returns CDR1 ENHRY and CDR2 SYGVKD. CDR3 in DNA: TGTGCCATCAGCGGGAGGGCCGGGGAGACCCAGTACTTC. It yields the protein CAISGRAGETQYF.

The chain combines TRBV19 with TRBJ2-7; D gene uncertain. The germline V and J ends were trimmed by 6 bases and 3 bases, with 15 bases remaining between them. Germline lookup yields CDR1 LNHDA and CDR2 SQIVND (reference sequence). The CDR3 totals 14 residues. The CDR3 region is CASSVVGPHYEQYF. The CDR3 DNA follows: TGTGCCAGTAGCGTGGTTGGGCCCCACTACGAGCAGTACTTC.

This chain joins TRBV9 and TRBJ2-1; 7 nucleotides agree with TRBD2. The CDR3 is 16 residues long. V lost 4 bases to trimming and J lost 2 bases; unmatched junction nucleotides: 9. In germline, CDR1 is SGDLS, CDR2 YYNGEE. DNA of the CDR3: TGTGCCAGCAGCCCCCTGAGCGGGATCACCTACAATGAGCAGTTCTTC. Residues: CASSPLSGITYNEQFF.

The chain couples TRBV18 to TRBJ1-1; 8 nucleotides agree with TRBD1. Germline CDR1 is KGHSH and CDR2 is LQKENI. CDR3 size: 15 residues. Trimming at V came to 3 bases and at J to 6 bases, leaving 9 bases not matched to a gene. The CDR3 nucleotides are TGTGCCAGCTCACCGACGGACAGGGTAGTCTCTGAAGCTTTCTTT. Residues: CASSPTDRVVSEAFF.

The V gene is TRBV27, the J gene TRBJ2-3; D unresolved. V shed 4 bases and J shed 4 bases, with 15 bases lying between them. The CDR3 has 15 amino acids. The V gene's germline CDR1 is MNHEY and CDR2 SMNVEV (reference sequence). The CDR3 bases are TGTGCCAGCAGTTGGTCCCCCATAATAGCAGATACGCAGTATTTT. The encoded protein is CASSWSPIIADTQYF.